The T cell receptor beta chain described here comes from a study of identical twins. In its sample, this clonotype was seen a few times. No antigen is known for it. General study findings and limits: The study found that models underestimated out-of-frame TCR alpha sharing in monozygotic twins. Sharing of beta out-of-frame sequences by twins showed a weaker excess.

Germline loops: CDR1 LGHDT, CDR2 YNNKEL (reference sequence). V lost 1 base and J 3 bases, leaving 18 bases between the germline ends. This CDR3 region has 18 residues. Each CDR3 protein is one row after TCRdb ran MiXCR on the 5' RACE reads. In the table there are some 660,000 distinct CDR3 sequences, over 8.5% of which are singletons. The data also belong to a second study, concerning yellow fever vaccine responses in identical twins.

The sequencing sample was made of PBMCs. This rearrangement joins TRBV3-1 to TRBJ2-2, with D possibly TRBD1 on 6 matching bases. The sequence was collected from a woman aged 18 to 35 in good health. The CDR3, as DNA: TGTGCCAGCAGCCAAGTTTCATTGCACAGGGAAGACACCGGGGAGCTGTTTTTT. This gives the protein CASSQVSLHREDTGELFF.